The rows below give T cell receptor beta chains drawn from one sample of a study of read filtering for tumor transcriptome and immune sequencing. TCRdb re-derived calls from the reads in MiXCR, one entry per CDR3 protein. Found here are fewer than 100,000 distinct CDR3 sequences, over 9% of them singletons; the top ten hold about 15%. Sequencing was done on a sample of a population of CD138-negative cells sorted from bone marrow. Source of these receptors: a donor older than 35 with multiple myeloma. CDR3s include the opening cysteine and the closing phenylalanine or tryptophan. D genes are given only for firm matches. Clone size is not always given. Where it is, it says once, few, many or a class for expanded clones.

clone size	V gene	D gene	J gene	CDR3 protein	CDR3 DNA
many	TRBV11-2	-	TRBJ1-5	CASSLVAGNQPQHF	TGTGCCAGCAGCTTAGTCGCAGGCAATCAGCCCCAGCATTTT
many	TRBV14	-	TRBJ2-7	CASSGRGLRRQSYEQYF	TGTGCCAGCAGCGGACGCGGTCTTCGGCGACAATCCTACGAGCAGTACTTC
many	TRBV20-1	TRBD1	TRBJ1-5	CSATDLDRGTSQPQHF	TGCAGTGCTACAGACTTGGACAGGGGGACCTCACAGCCCCAGCATTTT
many	TRBV29-1	-	TRBJ2-4	CSVEKGTAKNIQYF	TGCAGCGTTGAAAAGGGGACGGCCAAAAACATTCAGTACTTC
many	TRBV6-5	-	TRBJ1-5	CASSHTAGGRQPQHF	TGTGCCAGCAGTCATACGGCCGGGGGTAGACAGCCCCAGCATTTT
many	TRBV5-5	-	TRBJ1-4	CASSPFNSDEKLFF	TGTGCCAGCAGCCCTTTTAATTCCGATGAAAAACTGTTTTTT
few	TRBV5-1	-	TRBJ2-5	CASSSGPSETQYF	TGCGCCAGCAGCTCCGGACCCTCAGAGACCCAGTACTTC
once	TRBV12-3/TRBV12-4	-	TRBJ1-1	CASSLGPEAFF	TGTGCCAGCAGTTTAGGGCCTGAAGCTTTCTTT
many	TRBV7-2	-	TRBJ2-5	CASSYATWYSLGETQYF	TGTGCCAGCAGCTACGCCACTTGGTACAGCTTAGGAGAGACCCAGTACTTC
-	TRBV29-1	TRBD2	TRBJ2-5	CSVAGTSRETQYF	TGCAGCGTTGCCGGGACTAGCAGGGAGACCCAGTACTTC
-	TRBV27	-	TRBJ2-1	CACSLGTLGNEQFF	TGTGCCTGCAGTTTAGGGACCCTGGGGAATGAGCAGTTCTTC
many	TRBV4-1	TRBD1	TRBJ2-7	CASSPTGNPYEQYF	TGCGCCAGCAGTCCGACAGGGAATCCCTACGAGCAGTACTTC
many	TRBV18	-	TRBJ1-1	CASSPIPDRNTEAFF	TGTGCCAGCTCACCGATCCCTGACAGGAACACTGAAGCTTTCTTT
many	TRBV11-2	-	TRBJ1-1	CASSNRDIQNTEAFF	TGTGCCAGCAGCAACCGGGACATCCAGAACACTGAAGCTTTCTTT
many	TRBV9	-	TRBJ2-3	CASSVEGGRYTDTQYF	TGTGCCAGCAGCGTAGAGGGCGGGCGTTACACAGATACGCAGTATTTT
many	TRBV29-1	-	TRBJ1-1	CSVSTGNTEAFF	TGCAGCGTCTCGACAGGGAACACTGAAGCTTTCTTT
many	TRBV11-1	TRBD1	TRBJ1-1	CASSLTGGTEAFF	TGTGCCAGCAGCTTAACAGGGGGGACTGAAGCTTTCTTT
many	TRBV7-9	-	TRBJ2-3	CASSPAVGGLIGRSADTQYF	TGTGCCAGCAGCCCCGCCGTGGGGGGCTTAATCGGGAGGTCAGCAGATACGCAGTATTTT
-	TRBV7-9	TRBD1	TRBJ1-2	CASSLGQGTNYGYTF	TGTGCCAGCAGCTTAGGACAGGGGACTAACTATGGCTACACCTTC
many	TRBV5-5	-	TRBJ2-7	CASSFYYEQYF	TGTGCCAGCAGCTTCTACTACGAGCAGTACTTC
-	TRBV29-1	-	TRBJ1-2	CSVEKGSSNYGYTF	TGCAGCGTTGAAAAAGGCAGCTCTAACTATGGCTACACCTTC
-	TRBV15	TRBD1	TRBJ2-2	CATSRVGQRELFF	TGTGCCACCAGCAGAGTGGGACAGAGAGAGCTGTTTTTT
many	TRBV20-1	-	TRBJ1-5	CSASGANQPQHF	TGCAGTGCTAGTGGGGCCAATCAGCCCCAGCATTTT
many	TRBV11-2	-	TRBJ2-2	CASSFWETGELFF	TGTGCCAGCAGCTTTTGGGAGACCGGGGAGCTGTTTTTT
many	TRBV15	TRBD2	TRBJ2-1	CATSSSGTSGTPIYNEQFF	TGTGCCACCAGCAGTTCCGGGACTAGCGGGACCCCGATTTACAATGAGCAGTTCTTC
-	TRBV2	TRBD2	TRBJ2-5	CASGLMTSGSETQYF	TGTGCCAGCGGTCTAATGACTAGCGGGAGTGAGACCCAGTACTTC